These 24 T cell receptor beta chains were all obtained from the same sample, sequenced in a study of T-cell reconstitution after alpha-beta-depleted transplantation in children. TCRbeta library preparation incorporated unique molecular identifiers. Using its own MiXCR run on the PCR reads, TCRdb lists one record per CDR3 protein. The sample records hundreds of thousands of distinct CDR3 sequences, about 25% being singletons. The specimen was PBMCs, collected before TCRalphabeta/CD19-depleted stem cell transplant. These receptors were taken from a girl aged 2-15 years with Fanconi anemia, due to receive a stem cell transplant.

This clonotype came up many times. The V gene is TRBV28, the J gene TRBJ1-1; D may be TRBD1 (6 bases). The V and J ends lost 2 bases and 0 bases respectively, with 16 bases between them. The CDR3 spans 17 residues. Germline values: CDR1 MDHEN, CDR2 SYDVKM. Written as DNA, the CDR3 is TGTGCCAGCAGTTTACTCCTTGGGGGCGACCTGAACACTGAAGCTTTCTTT. Translated, it gives CASSLLLGGDLNTEAFF.

The gene calls are TRBV29-1 and TRBJ1-2; a weak D match, TRBD1 (6 bases). Germline V CDR1 and CDR2: SQVTM, ANQGSEA. Trimming took 2 bases from V and 4 from J, leaving 8 bases between them. This CDR3 contains 12 residues. CDR3 sequence: CSVEQGFYGYTF. The CDR3 bases are TGCAGCGTTGAACAGGGGTTCTATGGCTACACCTTC. Combining the CDR3 with reference TRBV29-1 and TRBJ1-2 gives the whole variable domain SAVISQKPSRDICQRGTSLTIQCQVDSQVTMMFWYRQQPGQSLTLIATANQGSEATYESGFVIDKFPISRPNLTFSTLTVSNMSPEDSSIYLCSVEQGFYGYTFGSGTRLTVV.

CDR3 sequence reads: CASSTRLASYNEQFF. CDR3 DNA: TGTGCCAGCAGCACGAGACTAGCCTCCTACAATGAGCAGTTCTTC. The J gene is TRBJ2-1, the V gene TRBV6-2 or TRBV6-3; 7 nucleotides line up with TRBD2. The CDR3 runs to 15 residues. Trimming at V came to 6 bases and at J to 0 bases, leaving 5 bases not matched to a gene. The germline CDR1 and CDR2 sequences are MNHEY and SVGEGT.

The CDR3 DNA sequence: TGTGCCAGCAGTCCAAACTCATGGCGGGAGAGCTACGAGCAGTACTTC. It translates to CASSPNSWRESYEQYF. This chain connects TRBV28 to TRBJ2-7, with 7 positions matching TRBD2. With 5 bases clipped from V and 3 bases from J, the junction kept 13 bases outside the gene matches. Germline V gene data show CDR1 as MDHEN and CDR2 as SYDVKM. The CDR3 is made up of 16 amino acids.

The table lists this clonotype with a few counts. The chain is built from TRBV7-8 and TRBJ2-1; maybe TRBD1 (5 bases). Between the trimmed V and J ends, which lost 5 bases and 4 bases, there was a span of 15 bases. Germline lookup yields CDR1 SGHVS and CDR2 FQNEAQ. The CDR3 is 15 residues long. DNA of the CDR3: TGTGCCAGCAGCGTACCAGGGCCGCAATACAATGAGCAGTTCTTC. It yields the protein CASSVPGPQYNEQFF.

CDR3 bases: TGTGCCAGCAGCAGGCCGGGGGCTAGCACAGATACGCAGTATTTT. Translating it yields CASSRPGASTDTQYF. V is TRBV7-8 and J is TRBJ2-3; D is tentatively TRBD1 or TRBD2 (6 bases each). The CDR3 spans 15 residues. CDR1 and CDR2 (germline): SGHVS, FQNEAQ. The V end lost 5 bases, the J end lost 0 bases, and 12 bases lay between the germline ends.

This clonotype was picked up many times. V gene TRBV6-1 combines with J gene TRBJ1-5; 9 bases are shared with TRBD1. This CDR3 comprises 17 residues. Germline CDR1 reads MNHNS; CDR2 reads SASEGT. The trim removed 6 bases at V and 1 base at J, leaving 10 bases unmatched. CDR3 DNA: TGTGCCAGCAGCGCCTATTTACAGGGGGCAAGCAATCAGCCCCAGCATTTT. Translation: CASSAYLQGASNQPQHF.

The rearrangement uses TRBV6-2 or TRBV6-3 and TRBJ2-1, with 10 bases aligning to TRBD2. The CDR3 has 14 amino acids. V was clipped by 3 bases and J by 9 bases; unmatched bases: 5. CDR1 is MNHEY and CDR2 is SVGEGT in the germline V gene. The CDR3 region has the DNA TGTGCCAGCAGTTATGGGCTAGCGGGAGTTGAGCAGTTCTTC. Residues: CASSYGLAGVEQFF.

V gene TRBV20-1 combines with J gene TRBJ2-1; 7 bases are shared with TRBD2. Per the germline V gene, CDR1 is DFQATT and CDR2 is SNEGSKA (reference sequence). The V gene end was trimmed by 3 bases and the J gene end by 4 bases; junction bases not matched to a gene: 9. The length of the CDR3 is 15 residues. The CDR3 loop is CSASGGRLGYNEQFF. DNA for the CDR3: TGCAGTGCTAGCGGGGGGAGGTTGGGGTACAATGAGCAGTTCTTC.

This chain connects TRBV10-2 to TRBJ2-2; 7 nucleotides match TRBD1. CDR1 is WSHSY and CDR2 is SAAADI in the germline V gene. The CDR3 runs to 17 residues. V lost 0 bases and J lost 6; bases outside the gene matches: 10. CDR3 nucleotides: TGCGCCAGCAGTGAGTCCGTGACAGGGAGAAGATCCGGGGAGCTGTTTTTT. It specifies CASSESVTGRRSGELFF.

This clonotype was recorded many times. The chain joins TRBV20-1 to TRBJ2-7, with D perhaps matching TRBD2 (6 bases). Germline CDR1 is DFQATT and CDR2 is SNEGSKA (reference sequence). Trimming cost V 0 bases and J 3 bases, with 15 bases left between them. The CDR3 is made up of 15 amino acids. CDR3 nucleotides: TGCAGTGCTAGAGATATTCGGCGGGACGACTACGAGCAGTACTTC. Residues: CSARDIRRDDYEQYF.

This clonotype appeared a few times. The chain employs TRBV5-1 and TRBJ2-2; TRBD1 aligns across 7 bases. V trimming: 4 bases; J trimming: 4 bases; junction bases outside the gene matches: 4. The CDR3 runs 14 residues. Per the germline V gene, CDR1 is SGHRS and CDR2 is YFSETQ. The CDR3 DNA follows: TGCGCCAGCAGCACGGACAGGTCCACCGGGGAGCTGTTTTTT. Its protein is CASSTDRSTGELFF.

This clonotype was counted a few times. V gene TRBV7-7 combines with J gene TRBJ2-2; 10 nucleotides agree with TRBD2. CDR1 and CDR2 (germline): SSHAT, FNYEAQ (reference sequence). With 3 bases clipped from V and 6 bases from J, the junction kept 1 base outside the gene matches. CDR3 length: 14 amino acids. The CDR3 here is CASSLGLAPGELFF. Written as DNA, the CDR3 is TGTGCCAGCAGCTTGGGACTAGCGCCCGGGGAGCTGTTTTTT.

This clonotype was seen more than once but under ten times. The rearrangement joins TRBV29-1 to TRBJ1-1, with D uncertain. Trimming stripped 6 bases from V and 0 bases from J, with 11 bases between. The CDR3 sequence is 13 residues long. The germline gives CDR1 SQVTM, CDR2 ANQGSEA. Written as DNA, the CDR3 is TGCAGCGTCCATGACGGGATGAACACTGAAGCTTTCTTT. It yields the protein CSVHDGMNTEAFF.

This clonotype was found many times. The chain is built from TRBV10-3 and TRBJ2-7; 7 positions match TRBD1. Germline V gives CDR1 ENHRY, CDR2 SYGVKD. J lost 2 bases, V lost 4 bases, and 2 bases had no gene match. The CDR3 is 13 residues long. The CDR3 sequence: CAISVQGAYEQYF. DNA of the CDR3: TGTGCCATCAGTGTGCAGGGGGCCTACGAGCAGTACTTC.

This clonotype was seen at least ten times. The CDR3 sequence: CASSPGTEYEQYF. The CDR3 nucleotides read TGTGCCAGCAGCCCCGGGACAGAATACGAGCAGTACTTC. V is TRBV27 and J is TRBJ2-7, with 7 bases aligning to TRBD1. The CDR3 spans 13 residues. Germline lookup yields CDR1 MNHEY and CDR2 SMNVEV (reference sequence). J gave up 4 bases and V 6 bases, and 6 bases lay outside the gene matches.

The gene calls are TRBV7-2 and TRBJ2-1; the D is unclear. CDR3 length equals 15 residues. Between the trimmed V and J ends, which lost 0 bases and 2 bases, there was a span of 8 bases. Looked up from germline, CDR1 is SGHTA and CDR2 is FQGNSA. The CDR3 DNA reads as TGTGCCAGCAGCTTAGCGATGGGTACCTACAATGAGCAGTTCTTC. Its protein is CASSLAMGTYNEQFF. Combining the CDR3 with reference TRBV7-2 and TRBJ2-1 gives the whole variable domain GAGVSQSPSNKVTEKGKDVELRCDPISGHTALYWYRQSLGQGLEFLIYFQGNSAPDKSGLPSDRFSAERTGGSVSTLTIQRTQQEDSAVYLCASSLAMGTYNEQFFGPGTRLTVL.

This clonotype was counted ten times or more. The V call is TRBV5-1, the J call TRBJ2-5; no reliable D call. Trimming stripped 4 bases from V and 2 bases from J, with 9 bases between. Germline lookup yields CDR1 SGHRS and CDR2 YFSETQ. The CDR3 loop spans 13 amino acids. As DNA, the CDR3 is TGCGCCAGCAGCCCAAGCATACAAGAGACCCAGTACTTC. Its protein is CASSPSIQETQYF.

This clonotype occurred once. The gene calls are TRBV12-3 or TRBV12-4 and TRBJ2-3; D is uncertain. V was pared by 1 base and J by 2 bases, with 7 bases between. The CDR3 is 14 residues long. The DNA of the CDR3 is TGTGCCAGCAGTTTAGTTTCCTACACAGATACGCAGTATTTT. It specifies CASSLVSYTDTQYF.

This chain links TRBV7-2 with TRBJ1-5, with D uncertain. The CDR3 is 14 residues long. The V end lost 0 bases, the J end lost 8 bases, and 11 bases lay between the germline ends. The V gene's germline CDR1 is SGHTA and CDR2 FQGNSA. Here the CDR3 DNA reads TGTGCCAGCAGCTTAGCCGGCAGCCTAAAGCCCCAGCATTTT. This codes for CASSLAGSLKPQHF.

This clonotype is a singleton in its sample. This chain joins TRBV10-3 and TRBJ2-1, with D maybe TRBD2 (6 bases). V dropped 2 bases and J dropped 8 bases, with 13 bases sitting between them. The length of the CDR3 is 14 residues. Germline CDR1 reads ENHRY; CDR2 reads SYGVKD. Here the CDR3 reads CAISERGKGDEQFF. CDR3 in DNA: TGTGCCATCAGTGAGCGGGGGAAAGGTGATGAGCAGTTCTTC.

This chain connects TRBV14 to TRBJ2-1; possible D gene TRBD1, 6 bases. Deletions cut 2 bases from V and 8 bases from J, with 16 bases between. Germline CDR1 and CDR2: SGHDN and FVKESK. The CDR3 is 15 amino acids. CDR3 sequence (DNA): TGTGCCAGCAGCCAAAACCAACAGGGTATCCATGAGCAGTTCTTC. Its translation is CASSQNQQGIHEQFF.

J is TRBJ2-7 and V is TRBV7-3, with 8 bases aligning to TRBD2. The CDR3 consists of 17 residues. The V segment lost 1 base and the J segment 0 bases; nucleotides outside the gene matches: 8. Germline V CDR1 and CDR2: SGHTA, FQGTGA. CDR3 bases: TGTGCCAGCAGCTTAAGTGGGCCCAGCGGGAGCTCCTACGAGCAGTACTTC. Its protein is CASSLSGPSGSSYEQYF.

This clonotype has just a few counts. The V gene is TRBV20-1, the J gene TRBJ2-1; D unresolved. Per germline, CDR1 DFQATT and CDR2 SNEGSKA (reference sequence). The CDR3 has 11 residues. CDR3 bases: TGCAGCCGCTCCTCCTACAATGAGCAGTTCTTC. Amino acid sequence: CSRSSYNEQFF.